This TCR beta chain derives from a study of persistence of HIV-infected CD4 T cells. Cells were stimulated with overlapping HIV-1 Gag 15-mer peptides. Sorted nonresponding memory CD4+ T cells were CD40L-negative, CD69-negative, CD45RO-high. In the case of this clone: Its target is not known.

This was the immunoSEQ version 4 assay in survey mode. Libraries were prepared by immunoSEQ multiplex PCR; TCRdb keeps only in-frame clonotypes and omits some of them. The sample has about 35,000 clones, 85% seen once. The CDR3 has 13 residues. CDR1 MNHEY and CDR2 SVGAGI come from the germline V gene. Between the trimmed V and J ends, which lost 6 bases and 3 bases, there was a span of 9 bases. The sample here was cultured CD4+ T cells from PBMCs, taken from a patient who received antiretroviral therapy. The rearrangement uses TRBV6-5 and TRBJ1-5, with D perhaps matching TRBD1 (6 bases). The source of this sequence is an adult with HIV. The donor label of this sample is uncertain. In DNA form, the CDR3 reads TGTGCCAGCAGCGGACAGTTCAATCAGCCCCAGCATTTT. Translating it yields CASSGQFNQPQHF.